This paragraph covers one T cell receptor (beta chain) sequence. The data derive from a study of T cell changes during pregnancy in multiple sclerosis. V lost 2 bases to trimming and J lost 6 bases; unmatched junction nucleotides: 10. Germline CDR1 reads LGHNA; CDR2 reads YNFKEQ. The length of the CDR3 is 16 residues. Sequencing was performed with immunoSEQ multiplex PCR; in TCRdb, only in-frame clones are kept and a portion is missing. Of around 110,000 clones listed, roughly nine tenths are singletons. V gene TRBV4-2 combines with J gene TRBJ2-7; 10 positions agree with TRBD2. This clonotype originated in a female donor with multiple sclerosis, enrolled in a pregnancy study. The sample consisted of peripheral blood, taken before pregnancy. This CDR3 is CASSQPSGTSAPEQYF. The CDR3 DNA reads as TGTGCCAGCAGCCAACCTTCCGGGACTAGCGCTCCCGAGCAGTACTTC.